The rows below give T cell receptor beta chains drawn from one sample of a study of control samples from healthy donors and cancer patients. Libraries were prepared by immunoSEQ multiplex PCR; TCRdb keeps only in-frame clonotypes and omits some of them. This table has 45,000 to 65,000 clones, roughly 90% appearing once. The sample was PBMCs. All receptors come from a middle-aged man with head and neck cancer. Each CDR3 is given with its conserved first and last residue. Fields, in order: J gene, D gene, clone size, V gene, CDR3 length, CDR3 DNA, CDR3 protein. D genes are given only for firm matches. Size is omitted from some rows. Given values are once, few, many or a class for expanded clones.

J: TRBJ1-6; D: TRBD1; size: NA; V: TRBV2; length: 17; DNA: TGTGCCAGCAGGCCTAGGGGACAGAGCTCCTATAATTCACCCCTCCACTTT; CDR3: CASRPRGQSSYNSPLHF
J: TRBJ2-3; D: NA; size: NA; V: TRBV28; length: 16; DNA: TGTGCCAGCAGTCTGGGGGGCGGGAGTATTGCAGATACGCAGTATTTT; CDR3: CASSLGGGSIADTQYF
J: TRBJ2-5; D: NA; size: NA; V: TRBV11-2; length: 13; DNA: TGTGCCAGCAGCTTTGGGGAGAAAGAGACCCAGTACTTC; CDR3: CASSFGEKETQYF
J: TRBJ1-1; D: NA; size: NA; V: TRBV20-1; length: 11; DNA: TGCAGTGCTAGACAAGGTACTGAAGCTTTCTTT; CDR3: CSARQGTEAFF
J: TRBJ2-7; D: NA; size: NA; V: TRBV7-3; length: 14; DNA: TGTGCCAGCAGCCTCTCGGCGGCGGCCTACGAGCAGTACTTC; CDR3: CASSLSAAAYEQYF
J: TRBJ1-4; D: TRBD1; size: NA; V: TRBV28; length: 14; DNA: TGTGCCAGCAGTCCAGGGGGTGGACAAGAAAAACTGTTTTTT; CDR3: CASSPGGGQEKLFF
J: TRBJ2-4; D: NA; size: few; V: TRBV4-2; length: 14; DNA: TGTGCCAGCAGGGAAGGGCAGGACCACGAATTTCAGTACTTC; CDR3: CASREGQDHEFQYF
J: TRBJ2-7; D: NA; size: once; V: TRBV5-1; length: 14; DNA: TGCGCCAGCAGCTTGTTAGGGAGCTCCTACGAGCAGTACTTC; CDR3: CASSLLGSSYEQYF
J: TRBJ2-3; D: TRBD2; size: NA; V: TRBV5-1; length: 14; DNA: TGCGCCAGCAGTTCGGGACTATCCACAGATACGCAGTATTTT; CDR3: CASSSGLSTDTQYF
J: TRBJ2-3; D: NA; size: NA; V: TRBV28; length: 15; DNA: TGTGCCAGCAGTAAGTGGTCGTCTAGCACAGATACGCAGTATTTT; CDR3: CASSKWSSSTDTQYF
J: TRBJ1-6; D: NA; size: NA; V: TRBV30; length: 13; DNA: TGTGCCTGGAGTGCCCAGACTAATTCACCCCTCCACTTT; CDR3: CAWSAQTNSPLHF
J: TRBJ2-1; D: NA; size: NA; V: TRBV6-4; length: 14; DNA: TGTGCCAGCAGTGTAGTCGCAGGGACCAATGAGCAGTTCTTC; CDR3: CASSVVAGTNEQFF
J: TRBJ2-3; D: NA; size: few; V: TRBV6-2/TRBV6-3; length: 15; DNA: TGTGCCAGCAGTACCGGGGATTCTGTGTTGGATACGCAGTATTTT; CDR3: CASSTGDSVLDTQYF
J: TRBJ2-3; D: NA; size: NA; V: TRBV9; length: 13; DNA: TGTGCCAGCAGCGTAGTCTTGACAGATACGCAGTATTTT; CDR3: CASSVVLTDTQYF
J: TRBJ2-1; D: NA; size: NA; V: TRBV6-4; length: 14; DNA: TGTGCCAGCAGTGACACACCTTTCTACAATGAGCAGTTCTTC; CDR3: CASSDTPFYNEQFF
J: TRBJ2-3; D: NA; size: NA; V: TRBV5-4; length: 13; DNA: TGTGCCAGCAGCCGCCAAGAGGAAGATACGCAGTATTTT; CDR3: CASSRQEEDTQYF
J: TRBJ1-5; D: TRBD1; size: NA; V: TRBV5-5; length: 19; DNA: TGTGCCAGCAGCCCACGGGACAGCGGGATAGCCCTTAGCAATCAGCCCCAGCATTTT; CDR3: CASSPRDSGIALSNQPQHF
J: TRBJ1-1; D: TRBD1; size: NA; V: TRBV3-1/TRBV3-2; length: 13; DNA: TGTGCCAGCAGCCAAAATACAGGGGTTGAAGCTTTCTTT; CDR3: CASSQNTGVEAFF
J: TRBJ2-5; D: TRBD1; size: NA; V: TRBV11-2; length: 15; DNA: TGTGCCAGCAGCTCTCGACAGGGCCCCCCCGGGACCCAGTACTTC; CDR3: CASSSRQGPPGTQYF
J: TRBJ2-7; D: TRBD2; size: NA; V: TRBV15; length: 17; DNA: TGTGCCACCAGCCGATCCGGGGGGACCAGCCCTACCTACGAGCAGTACTTC; CDR3: CATSRSGGTSPTYEQYF
J: TRBJ2-2; D: NA; size: NA; V: TRBV7-3; length: 15; DNA: TGTGCCAGCAGCCCAGGGCCAGCGAACACCGGGGAGCTGTTTTTT; CDR3: CASSPGPANTGELFF
J: TRBJ1-2; D: NA; size: NA; V: TRBV10-3; length: 15; DNA: TGTGCCATCAGTGGCTTTGGGGGTCAAAGGGATGGCTACACCTTC; CDR3: CAISGFGGQRDGYTF
J: TRBJ1-3; D: NA; size: NA; V: TRBV7-9; length: 14; DNA: TGTGCCAGCAGCTTTGAGGGGGCTGGAAACACCATATATTTT; CDR3: CASSFEGAGNTIYF
J: TRBJ1-1; D: NA; size: NA; V: TRBV27; length: 15; DNA: TGTGCCAGCAGGTCGGAAGGGGGGGTGAACACTGAAGCTTTCTTT; CDR3: CASRSEGGVNTEAFF
J: TRBJ2-1; D: NA; size: NA; V: TRBV28; length: 16; DNA: TGTGCCAGCAGTTTAACCCCTAGAGTAGGATACAATGAGCAGTTCTTC; CDR3: CASSLTPRVGYNEQFF
J: TRBJ1-2; D: TRBD1; size: NA; V: TRBV2; length: 18; DNA: TGTGCCAGCAGGGCGACACTAGACAGGGGAACCCGTGGCTATGGCTACACCTTC; CDR3: CASRATLDRGTRGYGYTF
J: TRBJ1-5; D: NA; size: NA; V: TRBV19; length: 13; DNA: TGTGCCAGTAGCGCCGGGTCCCAGGTACCCCAGCATTTT; CDR3: CASSAGSQVPQHF
J: TRBJ2-3; D: TRBD2; size: NA; V: TRBV9; length: 15; DNA: TGTGCCAGCAGCGCTAGCGGGGGGTCTGTAGATACGCAGTATTTT; CDR3: CASSASGGSVDTQYF
J: TRBJ2-2; D: TRBD2; size: NA; V: TRBV3-1/TRBV3-2; length: 15; DNA: TGTGCCAGCAGTCGGACTAGCGGATTCACCGGGGAGCTGTTTTTT; CDR3: CASSRTSGFTGELFF
J: TRBJ2-7; D: TRBD1; size: NA; V: TRBV28; length: 19; DNA: TGTGCCAGCAGTCCTCTTACCGGGACAGGGGGACTTTTCCCCTACGAGCAGTACTTC; CDR3: CASSPLTGTGGLFPYEQYF
J: TRBJ2-7; D: TRBD1; size: NA; V: TRBV3-1/TRBV3-2; length: 17; DNA: TGTGCCAGCAGCCAAAGACAGGGGTCGCCCTTCTCCTACGAGCAGTACTTC; CDR3: CASSQRQGSPFSYEQYF
J: TRBJ2-6; D: NA; size: NA; V: TRBV19; length: 17; DNA: TGTGCCAGTACCAGGACAGCCAATGCTTTTGGGGCCAACGTCCTGACTTTC; CDR3: CASTRTANAFGANVLTF
J: TRBJ2-7; D: NA; size: once; V: TRBV6-5; length: 13; DNA: TGTGCCAGCAGCCAGGGCGCGGGAACCGAGCAGTACTTC; CDR3: CASSQGAGTEQYF
J: TRBJ1-1; D: TRBD1; size: few; V: TRBV9; length: 17; DNA: TGTGCCAGCAGCGTCGGGACAGGGGCTCTAATGAACACTGAAGCTTTCTTT; CDR3: CASSVGTGALMNTEAFF
J: TRBJ2-3; D: TRBD2; size: NA; V: TRBV27; length: 18; DNA: TGTGCCAGCAGTTCAACTAGCGGGAGCCTTATCTTGGCAGATACGCAGTATTTT; CDR3: CASSSTSGSLILADTQYF
J: TRBJ2-5; D: NA; size: NA; V: TRBV24-1; length: 15; DNA: TGTGCCACCAGTGATCCCGGGGGGCCTCAAGAGACCCAGTACTTC; CDR3: CATSDPGGPQETQYF
J: TRBJ1-2; D: NA; size: once; V: TRBV3-1/TRBV3-2; length: 15; DNA: TGTGCCAGCAGCCAAGGTCACAGAGAAAACTATGGCTACACCTTC; CDR3: CASSQGHRENYGYTF